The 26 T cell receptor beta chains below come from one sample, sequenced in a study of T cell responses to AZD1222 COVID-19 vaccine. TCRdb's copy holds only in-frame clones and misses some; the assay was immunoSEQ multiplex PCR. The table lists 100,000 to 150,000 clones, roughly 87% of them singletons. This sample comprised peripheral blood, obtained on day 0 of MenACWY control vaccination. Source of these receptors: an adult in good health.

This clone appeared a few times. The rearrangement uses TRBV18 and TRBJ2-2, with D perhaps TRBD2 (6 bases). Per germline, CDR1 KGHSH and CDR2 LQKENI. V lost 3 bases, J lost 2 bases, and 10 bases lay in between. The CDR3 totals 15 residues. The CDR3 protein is CASSPSGLNTGELFF. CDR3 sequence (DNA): TGTGCCAGCTCACCGTCGGGACTTAACACCGGGGAGCTGTTTTTT.

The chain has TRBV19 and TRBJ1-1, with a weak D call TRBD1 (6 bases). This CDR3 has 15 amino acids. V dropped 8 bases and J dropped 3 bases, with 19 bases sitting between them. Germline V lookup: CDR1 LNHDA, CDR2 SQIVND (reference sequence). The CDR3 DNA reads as TGTGCCAGTTGGGGGGCAGGGAGGATGGACACTGAAGCTTTCTTT. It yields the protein CASWGAGRMDTEAFF.

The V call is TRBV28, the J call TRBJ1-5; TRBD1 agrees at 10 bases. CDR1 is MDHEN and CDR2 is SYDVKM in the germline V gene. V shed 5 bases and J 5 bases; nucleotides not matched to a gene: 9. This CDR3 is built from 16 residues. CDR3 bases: TGTGCCAGCAGTCCGGAGGGACAGGGGTCGCATCAGCCCCAGCATTTT. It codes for CASSPEGQGSHQPQHF.

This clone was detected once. As DNA, the CDR3 is TGTGCCAGCAGCCACATGGGGGGGCCAAAACCCGGGGAGCTGTTTTTT. Translation gives CASSHMGGPKPGELFF. The V and J genes are TRBV13 and TRBJ2-2, with D perhaps TRBD2 (7 bases). This CDR3 comprises 16 residues. Germline lookup yields CDR1 PRHDT and CDR2 FYEKMQ (reference sequence). Trimming took 5 bases from V and 6 from J, leaving 19 bases between them.

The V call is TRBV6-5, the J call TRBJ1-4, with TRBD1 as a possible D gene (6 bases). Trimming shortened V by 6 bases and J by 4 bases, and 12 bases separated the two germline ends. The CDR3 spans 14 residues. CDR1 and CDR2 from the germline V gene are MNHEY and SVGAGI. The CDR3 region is CASRQGGYNEKLFF. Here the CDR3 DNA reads TGTGCCAGCAGGCAAGGGGGGTATAATGAAAAACTGTTTTTT.

The chain's CDR3 is CASSRGQGTLAFF. CDR3 DNA sequence: TGTGCCAGCAGCCGAGGACAGGGTACTTTGGCTTTCTTT. The chain is built from TRBV3-1 (or the pseudogene TRBV3-2) and TRBJ1-1; 8 bases agree with TRBD1. The germline V gene encodes CDR1 LGHDT and CDR2 YNNKEL (reference sequence). Germline trimming cut 4 bases from V and 11 bases from J; bases unmatched to any gene: 9. The CDR3 is 13 residues long.

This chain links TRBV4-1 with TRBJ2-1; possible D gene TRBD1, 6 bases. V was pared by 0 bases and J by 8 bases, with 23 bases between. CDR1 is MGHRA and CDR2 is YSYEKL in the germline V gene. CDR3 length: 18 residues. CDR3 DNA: TGCGCCAGCAGCCAAGAAGGGGGTCTGGGGGCGCGGGTGGATGAGCAGTTCTTC. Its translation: CASSQEGGLGARVDEQFF.

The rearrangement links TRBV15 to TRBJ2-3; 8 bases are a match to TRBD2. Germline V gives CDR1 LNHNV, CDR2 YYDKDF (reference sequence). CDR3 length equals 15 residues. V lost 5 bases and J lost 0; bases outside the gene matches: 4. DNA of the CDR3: TGTGCCACCAGCCCAGCGGGGGAAAGCACAGATACGCAGTATTTT. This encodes CATSPAGESTDTQYF.

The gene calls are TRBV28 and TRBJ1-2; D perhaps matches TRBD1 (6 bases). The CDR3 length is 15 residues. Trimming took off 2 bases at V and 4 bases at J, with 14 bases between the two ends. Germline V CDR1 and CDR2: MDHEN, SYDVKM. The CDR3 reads CASSLIGGSFYGYTF. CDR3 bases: TGTGCCAGCAGTTTAATCGGGGGCTCCTTCTATGGCTACACCTTC.

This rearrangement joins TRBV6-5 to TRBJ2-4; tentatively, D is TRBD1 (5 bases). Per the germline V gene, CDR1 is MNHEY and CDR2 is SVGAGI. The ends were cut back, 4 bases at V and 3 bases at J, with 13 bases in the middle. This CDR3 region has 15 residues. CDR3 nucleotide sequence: TGTGCCAGCAGTTTAGGGGATGTCGGCAAAAACATTCAGTACTTC. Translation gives CASSLGDVGKNIQYF.

The CDR3 here is CATSSGDRAAGELFF. In DNA, the CDR3 is TGTGCCACCAGCAGTGGAGACAGGGCAGCCGGGGAGCTGTTTTTT. The chain combines TRBV15 with TRBJ2-2; 7 nucleotides agree with TRBD1. CDR1 is LNHNV and CDR2 is YYDKDF in the germline V gene (reference sequence). The CDR3 loop spans 15 amino acids. With 3 bases clipped from V and 6 bases from J, the junction kept 7 bases outside the gene matches.

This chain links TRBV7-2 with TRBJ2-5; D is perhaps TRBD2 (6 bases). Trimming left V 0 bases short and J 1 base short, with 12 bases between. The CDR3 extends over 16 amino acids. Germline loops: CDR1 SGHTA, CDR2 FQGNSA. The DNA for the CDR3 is TGTGCCAGCAGCTTAGCGCTTGGGGGGAGCCAAGAGACCCAGTACTTC. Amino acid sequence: CASSLALGGSQETQYF.

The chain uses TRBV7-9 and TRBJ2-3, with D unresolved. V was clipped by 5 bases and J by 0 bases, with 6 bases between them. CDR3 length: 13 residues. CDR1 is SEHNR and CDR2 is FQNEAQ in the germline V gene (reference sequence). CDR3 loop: CASSPTSTDTQYF. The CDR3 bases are TGTGCCAGCAGCCCAACTAGCACAGATACGCAGTATTTT.

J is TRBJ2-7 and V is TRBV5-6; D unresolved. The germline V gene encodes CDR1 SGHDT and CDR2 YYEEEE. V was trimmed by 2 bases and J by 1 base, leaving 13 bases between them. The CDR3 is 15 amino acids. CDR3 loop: CASSFGRLGSYEQYF. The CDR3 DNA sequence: TGTGCCAGCAGCTTCGGCCGGTTGGGGTCCTACGAGCAGTACTTC.

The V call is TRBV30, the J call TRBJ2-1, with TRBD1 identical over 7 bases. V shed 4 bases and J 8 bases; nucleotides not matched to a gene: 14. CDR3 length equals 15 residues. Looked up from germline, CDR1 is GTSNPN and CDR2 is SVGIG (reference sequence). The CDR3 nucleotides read TGTGCCTGGAACACAAGAACAGGGGCCCCATATGAGCAGTTCTTC. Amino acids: CAWNTRTGAPYEQFF.

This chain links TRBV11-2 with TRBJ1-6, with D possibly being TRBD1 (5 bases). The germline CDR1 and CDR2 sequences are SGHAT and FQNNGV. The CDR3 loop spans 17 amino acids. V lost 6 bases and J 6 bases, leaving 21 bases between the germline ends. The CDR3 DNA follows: TGTGCCAGCAGGCCCTTCTTGGGAGGGACTTCTAATTCACCCCTCCACTTT. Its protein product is CASRPFLGGTSNSPLHF.

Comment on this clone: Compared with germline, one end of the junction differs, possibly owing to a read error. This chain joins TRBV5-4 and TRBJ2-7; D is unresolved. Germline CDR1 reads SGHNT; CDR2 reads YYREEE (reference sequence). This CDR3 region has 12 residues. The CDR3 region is CASSLDRYEQYF. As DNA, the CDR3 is TGTGCCAGCAGTTTGGATCGGTACGAGCAGTACTTC.

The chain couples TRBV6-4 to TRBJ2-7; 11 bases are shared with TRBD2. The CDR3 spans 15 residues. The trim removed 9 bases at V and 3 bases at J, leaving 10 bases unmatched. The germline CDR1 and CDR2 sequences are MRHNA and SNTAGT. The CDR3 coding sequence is TGTGCCAGTTCTGAGCGGGGACTAGCGGACTACGAGCAGTACTTC. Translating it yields CASSERGLADYEQYF.

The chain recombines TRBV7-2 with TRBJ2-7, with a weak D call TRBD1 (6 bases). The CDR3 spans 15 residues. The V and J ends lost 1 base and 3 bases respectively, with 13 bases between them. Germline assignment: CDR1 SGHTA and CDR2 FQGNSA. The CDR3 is CASSLGGTGIYEQYV. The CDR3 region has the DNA TGTGCCAGCAGCTTAGGGGGAACAGGGATCTACGAGCAGTACGTC.

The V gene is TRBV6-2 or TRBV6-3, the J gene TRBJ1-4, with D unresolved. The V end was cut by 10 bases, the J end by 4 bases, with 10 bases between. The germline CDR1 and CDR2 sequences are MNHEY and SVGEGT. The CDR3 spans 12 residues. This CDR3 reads CAISVGNEKLFF. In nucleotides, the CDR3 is TGTGCCATCAGCGTCGGTAATGAAAAACTGTTTTTT.

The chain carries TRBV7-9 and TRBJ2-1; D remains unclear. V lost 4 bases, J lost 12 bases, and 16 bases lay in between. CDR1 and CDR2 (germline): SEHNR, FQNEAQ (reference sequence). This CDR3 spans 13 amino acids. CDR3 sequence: CASSYSDPPGQFF. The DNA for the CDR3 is TGTGCCAGCAGCTACAGCGACCCGCCGGGGCAGTTCTTC.

The chain's CDR3 is CASSYSGRDYNEQFF. CDR3 nucleotides: TGTGCCAGCAGTTACAGCGGGAGGGACTACAATGAGCAGTTCTTC. The rearrangement joins TRBV6-2 or TRBV6-3 to TRBJ2-1; TRBD2 aligns across 10 bases. The germline gives CDR1 MNHEY, CDR2 SVGEGT. This CDR3 comprises 15 residues. The V segment lost 2 bases and the J segment 3 bases; nucleotides outside the gene matches: 1.

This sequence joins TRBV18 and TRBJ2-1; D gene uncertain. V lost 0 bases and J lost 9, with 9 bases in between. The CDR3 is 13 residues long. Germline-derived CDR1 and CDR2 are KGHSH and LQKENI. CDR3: CASSPPSGTEQFF. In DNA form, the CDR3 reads TGTGCCAGCTCACCACCGTCGGGTACTGAGCAGTTCTTC.

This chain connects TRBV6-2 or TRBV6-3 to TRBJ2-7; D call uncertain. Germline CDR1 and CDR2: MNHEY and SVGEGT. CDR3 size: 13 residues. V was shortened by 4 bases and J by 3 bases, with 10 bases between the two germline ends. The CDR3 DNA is TGTGCCAGCAGTTCCCTGGGGTTCTACGAGCAGTACGTC. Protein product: CASSSLGFYEQYV.

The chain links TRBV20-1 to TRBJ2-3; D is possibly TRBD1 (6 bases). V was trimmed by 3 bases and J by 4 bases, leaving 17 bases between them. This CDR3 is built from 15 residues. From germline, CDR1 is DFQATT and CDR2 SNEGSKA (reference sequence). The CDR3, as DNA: TGCAGTGCTAGTTTGTGGGGGCAGCCCCCAGATACGCAGTATTTT. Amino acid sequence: CSASLWGQPPDTQYF.

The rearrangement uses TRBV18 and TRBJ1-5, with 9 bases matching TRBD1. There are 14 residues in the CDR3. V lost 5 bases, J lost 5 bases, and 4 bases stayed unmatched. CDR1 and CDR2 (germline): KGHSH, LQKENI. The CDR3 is CASSRGQGHQPQHF. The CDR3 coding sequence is TGTGCCAGCTCAAGGGGACAGGGACATCAGCCCCAGCATTTT.